This TCR beta chain was captured by sequencing in a study of somatic mutations in cytotoxic T cells in rheumatoid arthritis. The CDR3 sequence is 11 residues long. The germline V and J ends were trimmed by 4 bases and 7 bases, with 6 bases remaining between them. Germline V gene lookup returns CDR1 SGDLS and CDR2 YYNGEE. The data were produced by immunoSEQ multiplex PCR, yet TCRdb's version contains in-frame clones alone and is incomplete. The sample has around 11,000 clones, roughly 85% seen once; the top ten hold around a third. The sequencing input was CD8+ T cells sorted from blood. This receptor was identified in an adult with rheumatoid arthritis. This chain connects TRBV9 to TRBJ2-1; no firm D call. CDR3 nucleotide sequence: TGTGCCAGCAGCCTAAGAAATGAGCAGTTCTTC. This sequence encodes CASSLRNEQFF.